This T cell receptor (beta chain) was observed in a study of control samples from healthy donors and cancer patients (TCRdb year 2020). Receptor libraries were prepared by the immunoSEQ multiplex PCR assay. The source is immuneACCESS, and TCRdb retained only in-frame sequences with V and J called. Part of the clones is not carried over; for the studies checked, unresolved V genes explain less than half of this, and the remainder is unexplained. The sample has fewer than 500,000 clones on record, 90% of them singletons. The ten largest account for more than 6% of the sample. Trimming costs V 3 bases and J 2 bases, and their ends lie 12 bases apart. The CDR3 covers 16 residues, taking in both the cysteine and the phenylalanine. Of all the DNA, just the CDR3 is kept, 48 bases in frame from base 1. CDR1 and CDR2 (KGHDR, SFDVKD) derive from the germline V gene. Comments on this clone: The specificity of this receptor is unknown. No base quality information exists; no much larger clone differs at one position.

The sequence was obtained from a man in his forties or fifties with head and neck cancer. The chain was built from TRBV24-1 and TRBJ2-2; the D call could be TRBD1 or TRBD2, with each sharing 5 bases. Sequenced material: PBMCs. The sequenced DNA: TGTGCCACCAGTGATCGGGACCGCGCCAACACCGGGGAGCTGTTTTTT. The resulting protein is CATSDRDRANTGELFF.